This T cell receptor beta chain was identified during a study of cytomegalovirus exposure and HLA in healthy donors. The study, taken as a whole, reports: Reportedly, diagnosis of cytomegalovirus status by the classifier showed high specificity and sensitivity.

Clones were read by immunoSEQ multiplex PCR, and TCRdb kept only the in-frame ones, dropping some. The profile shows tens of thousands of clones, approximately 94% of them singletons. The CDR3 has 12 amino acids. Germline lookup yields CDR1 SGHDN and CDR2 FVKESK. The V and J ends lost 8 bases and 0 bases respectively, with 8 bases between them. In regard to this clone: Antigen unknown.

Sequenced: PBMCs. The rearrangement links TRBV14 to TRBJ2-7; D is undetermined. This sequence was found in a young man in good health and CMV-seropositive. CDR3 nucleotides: TGTGCCAGCGCGGCAGCCTCCTACGAGCAGTACTTC. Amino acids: CASAAASYEQYF.